The T cell receptor (beta chain) under discussion was sequenced for a study of OX40 agonist ivuxolimab in advanced cancers. Background on the study: Patients received the agonistic anti-OX40 (CD134) antibody ivuxolimab. At under 85% male, the cohort had a mean age of approximately 60 years, ranging from roughly 23 to 80.

A remark on this clone: Its target is not known.

With 0 bases clipped from V and 7 bases from J, the junction kept 12 bases outside the gene matches. Germline V lookup: CDR1 SGHDT, CDR2 YYEEEE. This CDR3 region has 17 residues. Produced via immunoSEQ multiplex PCR; TCRdb's table is partial and in-frame only. This table has more than 45,000 clones, about nine tenths appearing once. Study findings and constraints: Patients with a partial response at 0.1-3.0 mg/kg had among the lowest clonal expansion. Clones of CD4+ and CD8+ blood T cells grew by week 6 at doses of 0.1 to 3.0 mg/kg.

This TCR was sampled from an adult with an advanced solid tumor such as melanoma, head and neck, liver or kidney cancer. Sequenced material: CD4+ or CD8+ T cells sorted from blood, taken in a trial of the OX40 agonist ivuxolimab. The chain has TRBV5-6 and TRBJ2-1; TRBD2 matches 8 bases. CDR3: CASSLAMRREASNEQFF. Here the CDR3 DNA reads TGTGCCAGCAGCTTGGCCATGAGGCGGGAGGCCTCAAATGAGCAGTTCTTC.